This TCR beta chain was recorded in a study of identical twins. TCRdb recomputed calls from the 5' RACE reads with MiXCR, one row per CDR3 protein. The repertoire holds 500,000 to 600,000 distinct CDR3 sequences, less than 25% seen once, with roughly 0.9% in the top ten. The trim removed 2 bases at V and 9 bases at J, leaving 5 bases unmatched. The CDR3 runs 15 residues. From germline, CDR1 is SNHLY and CDR2 FYNNEI. These data were also reused for a study on T cells expressing NK-cell markers.

The source material was CD4+ T cells sorted from blood. V is TRBV2 and J is TRBJ1-6; TRBD1 aligns across 9 bases. The source is a woman aged 18-29 years in good health. CDR3 DNA: TGTGCCAGCAGTGAACAAGGACAGGGGATTTCACCCCTCCACTTT. Its translation is CASSEQGQGISPLHF.